The clone carrying this TCR beta chain was counted between two and nine times. The CDR3 has 13 residues. Germline V gene lookup returns CDR1 MNHEY and CDR2 SMNVEV (reference sequence). With 4 bases removed from V and 5 bases from J, the gap between germline ends came to 11 bases. Every bit of the isolated RNA underwent reverse transcription, so sequencing read expressed TCRB transcripts. Libraries were prepared by immunoSEQ multiplex PCR; TCRdb keeps only in-frame clonotypes and omits some of them. The sample contains about 300,000 clones, roughly 8% of which appear only once. The data stem from a study of beta chain features in type 1 diabetes.

Sequencing input: central memory CD4+ T cells from blood. This TCR was recovered from a woman under 30 in good health. V usage is TRBV27 and J usage is TRBJ2-5, with D unclear. In DNA form, the CDR3 reads TGTGCCAGCAGTTACCTGGACGGGGAGACCCAGTACTTC. It specifies CASSYLDGETQYF.